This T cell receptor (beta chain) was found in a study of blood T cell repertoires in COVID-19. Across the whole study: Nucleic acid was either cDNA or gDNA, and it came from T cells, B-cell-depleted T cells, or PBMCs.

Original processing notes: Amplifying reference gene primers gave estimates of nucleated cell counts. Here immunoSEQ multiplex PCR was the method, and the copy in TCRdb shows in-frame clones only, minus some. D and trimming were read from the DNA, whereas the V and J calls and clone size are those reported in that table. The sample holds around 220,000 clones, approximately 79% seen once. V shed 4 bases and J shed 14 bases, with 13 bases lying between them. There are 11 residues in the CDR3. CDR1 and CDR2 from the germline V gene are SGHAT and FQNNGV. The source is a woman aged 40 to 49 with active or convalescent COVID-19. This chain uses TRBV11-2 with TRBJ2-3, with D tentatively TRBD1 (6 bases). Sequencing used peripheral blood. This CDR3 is CASSSGIQGYF. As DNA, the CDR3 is TGTGCCAGCAGCTCCGGTATACAGGGGTATTTT.